The 32 T cell receptor beta chains below were found in one sample sequenced in a study of Ad26.COV2.S vaccination and SARS-CoV-2 variants. Indicated treatment: some 19 received Ad26.COV2.S at low or high dose, single or two shots; 5 received placebo; per-sample allocation not given. Following the first vaccine or placebo injection, samples were taken on day 63. The data were produced by immunoSEQ multiplex PCR, yet TCRdb's version contains in-frame clones alone and is incomplete. The sample has fewer than 500,000 clones, about 93% seen once. The source was peripheral blood, collected in a trial of Ad26.COV2.S vaccine versus placebo. The receptors here all came from a person aged 18 to 65 who received the Ad26.COV2.S COVID-19 vaccine or a placebo.

In this sample, this clone turned up once. The chain carries TRBV5-1 and TRBJ2-1; 8 nucleotides line up with TRBD1. The CDR3 has 15 amino acids. Trimming at V came to 1 base and at J to 8 bases, leaving 8 bases not matched to a gene. The germline V gene encodes CDR1 SGHRS and CDR2 YFSETQ. The CDR3 reads CASSLWDRTLYEQFF. CDR3 in DNA: TGCGCCAGCAGCTTGTGGGACAGGACTTTGTATGAGCAGTTCTTC.

The chain carries TRBV7-9 and TRBJ1-2; D not certain. Germline V gene data show CDR1 as SEHNR and CDR2 as FQNEAQ (reference sequence). V shed 5 bases and J shed 0 bases, with 13 bases lying between them. This CDR3 is built from 15 residues. CDR3 protein: CASSRSGVPNYGYTF. The CDR3 nucleotides read TGTGCCAGCAGCCGGAGTGGGGTACCTAACTATGGCTACACCTTC.

This clone was seen once. V and J are TRBV7-2 and TRBJ1-1; no definite D call. The V and J ends lost 5 bases and 0 bases respectively, with 13 bases between them. CDR1 and CDR2 from the germline V gene are SGHTA and FQGNSA. This CDR3 comprises 15 residues. This CDR3 reads CASSLVSNMNTEAFF. CDR3 DNA sequence: TGTGCCAGCAGCCTGGTGAGCAACATGAACACTGAAGCTTTCTTT.

V gene TRBV29-1 combines with J gene TRBJ2-7, with D perhaps matching TRBD1 or TRBD2 (5 bases each). V gave up 0 bases and J gave up 6 bases, with 9 bases separating them. Germline CDR1 is SQVTM and CDR2 is ANQGSEA. The CDR3 extends over 12 amino acids. The CDR3 DNA is TGCAGCGTTGAAGAAGTGGGGACCGAGCAGTACTTC. Protein product: CSVEEVGTEQYF.

This chain links TRBV29-1 with TRBJ2-2; D gene ambiguous. This CDR3 has 13 residues. V lost 5 bases and J lost 5, with 12 bases in between. CDR1 and CDR2 from the germline V gene are SQVTM and ANQGSEA. The CDR3 DNA reads TGCAGCGTTATGGTGGAAGCGACCGGGGAGCTGTTTTTT. This sequence encodes CSVMVEATGELFF.

V gene TRBV2 combines with J gene TRBJ2-7, with D hard to call. Deletions cut 1 base from V and 0 bases from J, with 10 bases between. CDR1 is SNHLY and CDR2 is FYNNEI in the germline V gene. The CDR3 is 15 residues long. The DNA for the CDR3 is TGTGCCAGCAGTGAAGGGCGGAGTAGCTCCTACGAGCAGTACTTC. Protein sequence: CASSEGRSSSYEQYF.

V gene TRBV6-1 combines with J gene TRBJ1-5; D not resolved. CDR1 and CDR2 from the germline V gene are MNHNS and SASEGT. V was trimmed by 2 bases and J by 1 base, leaving 9 bases between them. The CDR3 extends over 15 amino acids. CDR3 bases: TGTGCCAGCAGTGAACTCGGCAGGAGCAATCAGCCCCAGCATTTT. It codes for CASSELGRSNQPQHF.

The J gene is TRBJ2-1, the V gene TRBV7-2; 10 nucleotides agree with TRBD2. Unmatched junction bases numbered 8, after V lost 3 bases and J lost 12 bases. The germline V gene encodes CDR1 SGHTA and CDR2 FQGNSA. The CDR3 runs to 14 residues. The CDR3 protein is CASSFQRGGQGQFF. CDR3 DNA sequence: TGTGCCAGCAGCTTCCAGCGGGGGGGTCAAGGGCAGTTCTTC.

This clone was found once. The V gene is TRBV7-2, the J gene TRBJ2-1; 7 bases are shared with TRBD2. The CDR3 contains 17 residues. V gave up 5 bases and J gave up 8 bases; unmatched junction bases: 18. Germline loops: CDR1 SGHTA, CDR2 FQGNSA. CDR3 region: CASSMGEGLGRLDEQFF. CDR3 DNA sequence: TGTGCCAGCAGCATGGGGGAGGGTCTAGGGCGCTTAGATGAGCAGTTCTTC.

The rearrangement joins TRBV4-2 to TRBJ2-2; 9 bases are a match to TRBD1. The V gene end was trimmed by 0 bases and the J gene end by 3 bases; junction bases not matched to a gene: 5. This CDR3 spans 17 amino acids. Germline values: CDR1 LGHNA, CDR2 YNFKEQ. The CDR3, as DNA: TGTGCCAGCAGCCAAGATTGGAGGGACAGGGACACCGGGGAGCTGTTTTTT. This codes for CASSQDWRDRDTGELFF.

The J gene is TRBJ1-3, the V gene TRBV18, with 7 bases aligning to TRBD1. The V and J ends lost 3 bases and 2 bases, in that order; junction bases with no gene match: 1. The CDR3 consists of 14 residues. Germline V CDR1 and CDR2: KGHSH, LQKENI. CDR3 coding DNA: TGTGCCAGCTCACCCGGACAGGCTGGAAACACCATATATTTT. Amino acids: CASSPGQAGNTIYF.

V usage is TRBV18 and J usage is TRBJ2-7; D is ambiguous. The germline V gene has CDR1 KGHSH and CDR2 LQKENI. Trimming took 4 bases from V and 0 from J, leaving 13 bases between them. The CDR3 is made up of 15 amino acids. For the CDR3, the DNA is TGTGCCAGCTCACAGGCCGACGAGAGCTCCTACGAGCAGTACTTC. Its protein product is CASSQADESSYEQYF. Based on the CDR3 plus reference TRBV18 and TRBJ2-7, the full variable domain is NAGVMQNPRHLVRRRGQEARLRCSPMKGHSHVYWYRQLPEEGLKFMVYLQKENIIDESGMPKERFSAEFPKEGPSILRIQQVVRGDSAAYFCASSQADESSYEQYFGPGTRLTVT.

For the CDR3, the DNA is TGTGCCAGCAGCTTAACCACCCCGGGACAGGGGGCTTACGAGCAGTACTTC. It yields the protein CASSLTTPGQGAYEQYF. V gene TRBV7-9 combines with J gene TRBJ2-7; 12 bases line up with TRBD1. From germline, CDR1 is SEHNR and CDR2 FQNEAQ (reference sequence). J gave up 4 bases and V 2 bases, and 9 bases lay outside the gene matches. The CDR3 loop spans 17 amino acids.

V usage is TRBV7-6 and J usage is TRBJ2-3, with 8 bases matching TRBD2. Germline CDR1 reads SGHVS; CDR2 reads FNYEAQ. J was trimmed by 5 bases and V by 1 base; bases with no gene match: 5. The CDR3 runs to 15 residues. CDR3 DNA: TGTGCCAGCAGCTTAGGGCCGGGAGGGCTAGATACGCAGTATTTT. The encoded protein is CASSLGPGGLDTQYF.

With respect to this clone: This specimen includes other DNA sequences encoding the same CDR3. V is TRBV5-1 and J is TRBJ2-7; a weak D match, TRBD2 (6 bases). CDR3 length: 15 amino acids. Germline V CDR1 and CDR2: SGHRS, YFSETQ. Trimming removed 0 bases at V and 0 bases at J, with 10 bases between. The CDR3 is CASSLVAGSSYEQYF. In nucleotides, the CDR3 is TGCGCCAGCAGCTTGGTCGCCGGGAGCTCCTACGAGCAGTACTTC. Based on the CDR3 plus reference TRBV5-1 and TRBJ2-7, the full variable domain is KAGVTQTPRYLIKTRGQQVTLSCSPISGHRSVSWYQQTPGQGLQFLFEYFSETQRNKGNFPGRFSGRQFSNSRSEMNVSTLELGDSALYLCASSLVAGSSYEQYFGPGTRLTVT.

This clone has a single count. V is TRBV12-5 and J is TRBJ1-3; D is uncertain. The V gene's germline CDR1 is LGHNT and CDR2 FRNRAP. CDR3 size: 12 residues. Between the trimmed V and J ends, which lost 1 base and 5 bases, there was a span of 3 bases. CDR3 sequence (DNA): TGTGCTAGTGGTTTGGCTCGAAACACCATATATTTT. Encoded protein: CASGLARNTIYF.

J is TRBJ2-5 and V is TRBV7-8, with TRBD2 matching 16 bases. Germline lookup yields CDR1 SGHVS and CDR2 FQNEAQ. This CDR3 is 16 amino acids long. J was trimmed by 4 bases and V by 4 bases; bases with no gene match: 3. The CDR3 DNA reads as TGTGCCAGCAGCTGGGGACTAGCGGGAGGGGGAGAGACCCAGTACTTC. Translated, it gives CASSWGLAGGGETQYF.

CDR3 protein: CATSRDLAQGSYNEQFF. DNA of the CDR3: TGTGCCACCAGCAGAGATCTCGCCCAGGGCTCCTACAATGAGCAGTTCTTC. The J gene is TRBJ2-1, the V gene TRBV15; possible D gene TRBD1, 5 bases. Germline values: CDR1 LNHNV, CDR2 YYDKDF (reference sequence). This CDR3 has 17 amino acids. V dropped 0 bases and J dropped 0 bases, with 12 bases sitting between them.

The sample holds a few counts of this clone. Distinct nucleotide sequences in the sample also encode this CDR3. This sequence joins TRBV14 and TRBJ2-7; 15 positions match TRBD2. Per germline, CDR1 SGHDN and CDR2 FVKESK. Germline trimming cut 3 bases from V and 3 bases from J; bases unmatched to any gene: 9. The CDR3 runs 18 residues. In DNA, the CDR3 is TGTGCCAGCAGCCACCCCATGGGGACTAGCGGGAGGTTCTACGAGCAGTACTTC. Its translation: CASSHPMGTSGRFYEQYF.

This clone was seen a single time. This chain connects TRBV7-2 to TRBJ1-2, with D unresolved. CDR1 is SGHTA and CDR2 is FQGNSA in the germline V gene. The CDR3 is 16 residues long. V was cut by 0 bases and J by 4 bases, with 15 bases left in between. CDR3 in amino acids: CASSLADVSGGYGYTF. The CDR3 bases are TGTGCCAGCAGCTTAGCAGACGTCTCGGGCGGCTATGGCTACACCTTC.

V usage is TRBV29-1 and J usage is TRBJ2-7; D remains unclear. The CDR3 length is 16 residues. Germline CDR1 and CDR2: SQVTM and ANQGSEA. The germline V and J ends were trimmed by 5 bases and 4 bases, with 24 bases remaining between them. CDR3 sequence reads: CSVQLAGSVGFYEQYF. DNA of the CDR3: TGCAGCGTTCAGTTGGCAGGTTCGGTTGGGTTTTACGAGCAGTACTTC.

The CDR3 here is CASRYPYEQYF. CDR3 bases: TGTGCCAGCAGGTATCCCTACGAGCAGTACTTC. The chain carries TRBV27 and TRBJ2-7; D ambiguous. This CDR3 contains 11 residues. V was cut by 6 bases and J by 2 bases, with 5 bases left in between. CDR1 is MNHEY and CDR2 is SMNVEV in the germline V gene (reference sequence).

The CDR3 DNA reads TGTGCCAGCAGCCGGGGTGTGGCGGGCGGTATAACCTACGAGCAGTACTTC. It codes for CASSRGVAGGITYEQYF. The genes are TRBV5-6 and TRBJ2-7; possible D gene TRBD2, 5 bases. The germline V gene has CDR1 SGHDT and CDR2 YYEEEE. V was trimmed by 4 bases and J by 2 bases, leaving 22 bases between them. The CDR3 spans 17 residues.

The chain employs TRBV5-4 and TRBJ2-5; D is perhaps TRBD1 (6 bases). This CDR3 has 14 amino acids. CDR1 and CDR2 (germline): SGHNT, YYREEE (reference sequence). V was pared by 6 bases and J by 2 bases, with 14 bases between. Here the CDR3 reads CASNSGTRQETQYF. In nucleotides, the CDR3 is TGTGCCAGCAACTCCGGGACACGACAAGAGACCCAGTACTTC.

The gene calls are TRBV19 and TRBJ2-7; D is undetermined. This CDR3 contains 13 residues. Germline V gene data show CDR1 as LNHDA and CDR2 as SQIVND (reference sequence). V was cut by 4 bases and J by 1 base, with 8 bases left in between. In DNA form, the CDR3 reads TGTGCCAGTAGTACTCATAGGTCCTACGAGCAGTACTTC. Translating gives CASSTHRSYEQYF.

This chain joins TRBV11-2 and TRBJ2-1; D is unclear. CDR3 size: 13 residues. CDR1 and CDR2 from the germline V gene are SGHAT and FQNNGV. Trimming left V 1 base short and J 2 bases short, with 3 bases between. This CDR3 is CASSLAAYNEQFF. The DNA of the CDR3 is TGTGCCAGCAGCTTAGCGGCCTACAATGAGCAGTTCTTC.

This clone was seen only a few times. This chain links TRBV5-1 with TRBJ2-7; 7 positions match TRBD1. The CDR3 runs to 16 residues. V lost 0 bases to trimming and J lost 4 bases; unmatched junction nucleotides: 10. In germline, CDR1 is SGHRS, CDR2 YFSETQ. The CDR3 coding sequence is TGCGCCAGCAGCTTGGTACCGGTGGGACAGCAGTACGAGCAGTACTTC. Its translation: CASSLVPVGQQYEQYF.

This chain connects TRBV6-2 or TRBV6-3 to TRBJ2-1; D remains unclear. Deletions cut 0 bases from V and 5 bases from J, with 14 bases between. Germline CDR1 MNHEY, CDR2 SVGEGT. This CDR3 has 16 amino acids. CDR3 residues: CASSYSSWQAHNEQFF. CDR3 bases: TGTGCCAGCAGTTACTCGTCGTGGCAGGCTCACAATGAGCAGTTCTTC.

The CDR3 here is CASSYWTSGNTGELFF. CDR3 bases: TGTGCCAGCAGTTACTGGACTAGCGGGAACACCGGGGAGCTGTTTTTT. The chain has TRBV6-2 or TRBV6-3 and TRBJ2-2; 10 nucleotides align to TRBD2. The germline V gene has CDR1 MNHEY and CDR2 SVGEGT. The CDR3 contains 16 residues. V lost 1 base and J lost 1; bases outside the gene matches: 0.

The chain links TRBV28 to TRBJ1-1; D might be TRBD1 (5 bases). Trimming took off 5 bases at V and 6 bases at J, with 13 bases between the two ends. The CDR3 loop spans 13 amino acids. Germline V gene sequence: CDR1 MDHEN, CDR2 SYDVKM. As DNA, the CDR3 is TGTGCCAGCAGTCTTAGACAGCGTTCTGAAGCTTTCTTT. This codes for CASSLRQRSEAFF.

The chain has TRBV15 and TRBJ2-5; a possible D gene is TRBD2 (6 bases). This CDR3 has 13 amino acids. With 2 bases removed from V and 5 bases from J, the gap between germline ends came to 9 bases. In germline, CDR1 is LNHNV, CDR2 YYDKDF (reference sequence). In DNA form, the CDR3 reads TGTGCCACCAGCAGAACTAGCCGGGAGACCCAGTACTTC. Translated: CATSRTSRETQYF.

This chain joins TRBV5-6 and TRBJ1-3; the D gene is possibly TRBD1 (5 bases). V gave up 0 bases and J gave up 0 bases, with 7 bases separating them. The length of the CDR3 is 15 residues. In germline, CDR1 is SGHDT, CDR2 YYEEEE. The CDR3 DNA reads as TGTGCCAGCAGCTTGGACGGGGGCTCTGGAAACACCATATATTTT. This codes for CASSLDGGSGNTIYF.